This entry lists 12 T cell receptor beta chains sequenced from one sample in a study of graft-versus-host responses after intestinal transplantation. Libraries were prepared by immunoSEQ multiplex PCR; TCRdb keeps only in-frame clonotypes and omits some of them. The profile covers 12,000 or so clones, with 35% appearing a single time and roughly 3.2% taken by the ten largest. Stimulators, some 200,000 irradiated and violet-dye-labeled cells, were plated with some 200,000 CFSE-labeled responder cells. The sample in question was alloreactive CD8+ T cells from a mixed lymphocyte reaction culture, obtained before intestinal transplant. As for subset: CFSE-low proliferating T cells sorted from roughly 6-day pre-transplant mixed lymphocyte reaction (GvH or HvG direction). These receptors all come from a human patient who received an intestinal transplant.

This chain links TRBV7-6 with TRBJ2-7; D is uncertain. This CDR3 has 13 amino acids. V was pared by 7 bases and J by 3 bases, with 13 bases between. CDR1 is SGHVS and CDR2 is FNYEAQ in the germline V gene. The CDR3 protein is CASNLDGFYEQYF. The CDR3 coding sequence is TGTGCCAGCAACTTGGACGGATTCTACGAGCAGTACTTC. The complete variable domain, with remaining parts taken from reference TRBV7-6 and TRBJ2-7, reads GAGVSQSPRYKVTKRGQDVALRCDPISGHVSLYWYRQALGQGPEFLTYFNYEAQQDKSGLPNDRFSAERPEGSISTLTIQRTEQRDSAMYRCASNLDGFYEQYFGPGTRLTVT.

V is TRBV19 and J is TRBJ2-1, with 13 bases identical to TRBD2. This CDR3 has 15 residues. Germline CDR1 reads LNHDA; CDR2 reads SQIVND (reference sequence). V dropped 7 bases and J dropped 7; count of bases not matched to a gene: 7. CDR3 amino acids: CASTEGLAGYNEQFF. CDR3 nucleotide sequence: TGTGCCAGTACCGAGGGACTAGCGGGATATAATGAGCAGTTCTTC.

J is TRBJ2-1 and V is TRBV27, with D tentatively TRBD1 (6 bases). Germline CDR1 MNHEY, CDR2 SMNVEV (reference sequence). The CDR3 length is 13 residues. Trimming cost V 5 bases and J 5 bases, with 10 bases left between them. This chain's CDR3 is CASSLTGNNEQFF. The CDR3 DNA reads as TGTGCCAGCAGTCTGACAGGAAACAATGAGCAGTTCTTC.

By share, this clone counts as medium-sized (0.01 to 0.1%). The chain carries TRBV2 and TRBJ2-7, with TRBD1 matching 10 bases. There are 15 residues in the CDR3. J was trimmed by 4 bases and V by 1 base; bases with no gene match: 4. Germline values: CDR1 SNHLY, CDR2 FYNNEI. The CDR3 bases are TGTGCCAGCAGTGAAGTGAGACAGGGGGCTTACGAGCAGTACTTC. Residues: CASSEVRQGAYEQYF. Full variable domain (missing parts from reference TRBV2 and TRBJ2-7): EPEVTQTPSHQVTQMGQEVILRCVPISNHLYFYWYRQILGQKVEFLVSFYNNEISEKSEIFDDQFSVERPDGSNFTLKIRSTKLEDSAMYFCASSEVRQGAYEQYFGPGTRLTVT.

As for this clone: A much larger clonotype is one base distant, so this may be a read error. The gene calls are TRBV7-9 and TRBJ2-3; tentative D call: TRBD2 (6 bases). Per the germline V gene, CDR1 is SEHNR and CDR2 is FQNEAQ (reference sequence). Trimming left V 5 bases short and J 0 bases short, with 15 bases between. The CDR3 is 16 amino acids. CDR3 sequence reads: CASSNPDYPSTDTQYF. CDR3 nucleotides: TGTGCCAGCAGCAACCCGGACTACCCTAGCACAGATACGCAGTATTTT. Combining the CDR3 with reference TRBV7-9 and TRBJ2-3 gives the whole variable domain DTGVSQNPRHKITKRGQNVTFRCDPISEHNRLYWYRQTLGQGPEFLTYFQNEAQLEKSRLLSDRFSAERPKGSFSTLEIQRTEQGDSAMYLCASSNPDYPSTDTQYFGPGTRLTVL.

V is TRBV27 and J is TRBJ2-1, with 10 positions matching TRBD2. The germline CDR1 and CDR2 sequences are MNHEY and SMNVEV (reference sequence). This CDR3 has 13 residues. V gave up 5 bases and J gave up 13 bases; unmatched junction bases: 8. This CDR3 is CASSPALAGVQFF. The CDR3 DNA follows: TGTGCCAGCAGTCCCGCCCTAGCGGGAGTTCAGTTCTTC.

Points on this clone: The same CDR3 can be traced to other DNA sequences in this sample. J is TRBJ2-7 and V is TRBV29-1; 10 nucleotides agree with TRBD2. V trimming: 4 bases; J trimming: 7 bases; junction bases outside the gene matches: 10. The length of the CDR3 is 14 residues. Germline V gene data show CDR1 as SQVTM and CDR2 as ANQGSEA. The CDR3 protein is CSVVGLAGGYEQYF. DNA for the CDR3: TGCAGCGTTGTAGGATTAGCGGGAGGCTATGAGCAGTACTTC.

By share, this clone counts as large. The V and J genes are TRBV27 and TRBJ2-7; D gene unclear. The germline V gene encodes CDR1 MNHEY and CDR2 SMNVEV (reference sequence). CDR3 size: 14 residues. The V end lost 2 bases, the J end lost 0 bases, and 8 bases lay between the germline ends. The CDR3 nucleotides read TGTGCCAGCAGTTTAACCGGTAGCTCCTACGAGCAGTACTTC. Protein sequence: CASSLTGSSYEQYF.

CDR3 amino acids: CASSPAGSGEQFF. The DNA of the CDR3 is TGTGCCAGCAGCCCTGCGGGCTCGGGTGAGCAGTTCTTC. The chain is built from TRBV6-1 and TRBJ2-1, with D possibly matching TRBD2 (5 bases). Germline loops: CDR1 MNHNS, CDR2 SASEGT. V lost 6 bases to trimming and J lost 9 bases, with 15 bases between them. The CDR3 is made up of 13 amino acids.

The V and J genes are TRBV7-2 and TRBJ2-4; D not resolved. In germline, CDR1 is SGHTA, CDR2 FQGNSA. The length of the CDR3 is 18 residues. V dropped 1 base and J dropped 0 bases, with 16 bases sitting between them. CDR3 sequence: CASSLVGTAGEAKNIQYF. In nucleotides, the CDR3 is TGTGCCAGCAGCTTAGTGGGCACCGCCGGAGAAGCCAAAAACATTCAGTACTTC.

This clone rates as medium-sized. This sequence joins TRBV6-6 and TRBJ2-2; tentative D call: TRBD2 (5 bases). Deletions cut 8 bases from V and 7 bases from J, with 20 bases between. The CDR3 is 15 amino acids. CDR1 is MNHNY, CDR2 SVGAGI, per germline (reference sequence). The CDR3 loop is CASAPRSGTVGELFF. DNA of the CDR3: TGTGCCAGCGCTCCTCGGAGCGGTACGGTCGGGGAGCTGTTTTTT.

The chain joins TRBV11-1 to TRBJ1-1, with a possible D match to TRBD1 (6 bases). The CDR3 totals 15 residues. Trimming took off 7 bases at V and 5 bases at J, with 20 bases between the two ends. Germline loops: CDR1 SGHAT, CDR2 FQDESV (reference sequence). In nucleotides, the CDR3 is TGTGCCAGCATCCCCTTTGGGGGAGGGGGGACTGAAGCTTTCTTT. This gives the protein CASIPFGGGGTEAFF.